This T cell receptor beta chain was retrieved from a study of spatial heterogeneity in lung cancer. Trimming cost V 3 bases and J 0 bases, with 9 bases left between them. This CDR3 is 14 amino acids long. Germline CDR1 reads DFQATT; CDR2 reads SNEGSKA (reference sequence). Each CDR3 protein is one row after TCRdb ran MiXCR on the 5' RACE reads. This table holds roughly 4,000 distinct CDR3 sequences, about 28% found once. Described time point: blood at routine non-recurrence follow-up after resection. This specimen was PBMCs, taken at follow-up. The sequence derives from a male donor with early-stage non-small cell lung cancer. The rearrangement uses TRBV20-1 and TRBJ1-5, with unresolved D. CDR3 sequence (DNA): TGCAGTGCTAGGGGAGGCTATAGCAATCAGCCCCAGCATTTT. Amino acids: CSARGGYSNQPQHF.